The sequence of this TCR beta chain was determined in a study of tumor and adjacent non-tumor tissue in lung cancer. Study summary: Stage I to III disease affected about nine men and about five women aged about 30 to 85.

Turning to this clonotype: The antigen remains unidentified. Given the absence of the conserved phenylalanine or tryptophan at the CDR3 end, a read error is likely.

Study-level findings and limits: TCR diversity was significantly greater in tumor than normal lung tissue.

Germline V gene data show CDR1 as MNHNY and CDR2 as SVGAGI (reference sequence). This CDR3 has 17 amino acids. The template was RNA from unsorted bulk tissue. Three rounds of nested PCR, following a modified ARM-PCR protocol, produced the TCRbeta library. TCRdb re-analysed the multiplex PCR reads in MiXCR, keeping a single row per CDR3 protein. Among more than 75,000 distinct CDR3 sequences listed, roughly 76% were seen once. This TCR derives from a woman in her forties or fifties with non-small cell lung cancer. The chain links TRBV6-6 to TRBJ2-6, with TRBD1 as a possible D gene (5 bases). The material sequenced was lung tumor tissue. In nucleotides, the CDR3 is TGTGCTAGCAGTTACCCAGGCGGACCCTCTGGGGCTAACGTCCTGACTCTC. Its protein product is CASSYPGGPSGANVLTL.